Following are 9 T cell receptor beta chains from one sample sequenced in a study of tumor-infiltrating lymphocytes in glioblastoma multiforme. Three nested ARM-PCR rounds with V-beta and C-beta primers built TCRB libraries. TCRdb recomputed calls from the multiplex PCR reads with MiXCR, one row per CDR3 protein. Altogether nearly 20,000 distinct CDR3 sequences are present, 60% to 80% being singletons, with the ten largest covering around 18%. Material: peripheral blood. Receptor source: a male donor with glioblastoma.

The genes are TRBV11-2 and TRBJ1-1; the match to TRBD1 covers 7 bases. Trimming at V came to 3 bases and at J to 4 bases, leaving 8 bases not matched to a gene. The CDR3 contains 15 residues. Germline values: CDR1 SGHAT, CDR2 FQNNGV. In DNA, the CDR3 is TGTGCCAGCAGCTTTACCGGGACAGTGGGCACTGAAGCTTTCTTT. Translating it yields CASSFTGTVGTEAFF.

V gene TRBV2 combines with J gene TRBJ1-1; weak D call: TRBD1 (6 bases). Germline V lookup: CDR1 SNHLY, CDR2 FYNNEI. There are 17 residues in the CDR3. Trimming cost V 6 bases and J 0 bases, with 20 bases left between them. For the CDR3, the DNA is TGTGCCAGCAGGGGGGGGGTGGGGGCCTTCATGAACACTGAAGCTTTCTTT. It codes for CASRGGVGAFMNTEAFF.

The rearrangement joins TRBV11-2 to TRBJ2-3; no firm D call. Between the trimmed V and J ends, which lost 0 bases and 7 bases, there was a span of 17 bases. This CDR3 comprises 16 residues. In germline, CDR1 is SGHAT, CDR2 FQNNGV. The CDR3: CASSLEYGSHVNTQYF. The CDR3 region has the DNA TGTGCCAGCAGCTTAGAATACGGCAGCCATGTGAATACGCAGTATTTT.

As for this clonotype: At one boundary the junction diverges from the germline segment, which might be a read error. V usage is TRBV29-1 and J usage is TRBJ2-7; 7 nucleotides match TRBD2. This CDR3 region has 12 residues. Germline CDR1 SQVTM, CDR2 ANQGSEA. This CDR3 reads CSVDAGRDEQYF. CDR3 bases: TGCAGCGTTGACGCAGGGAGGGACGAGCAATACTTC.

Of note for this clonotype: A much larger clone differs from this one at a single base, so this may be a read error. Here the CDR3 omits its conserved ending phenylalanine or tryptophan, so a read error is the likely source. This chain's CDR3 is CASSHTDTQYL. The CDR3 coding sequence is TGTGCCAGCAGCCACACGGATACGCAGTATTTG. The V call is TRBV11-2, the J call TRBJ2-3, with D unclear. The CDR3 spans 11 residues. V dropped 5 bases and J dropped 6 bases, with 6 bases sitting between them. The V gene's germline CDR1 is SGHAT and CDR2 FQNNGV.

As for this clonotype: This may be a read error, as it is one base from a much larger clone. The chain joins TRBV28 to TRBJ2-1, with 10 bases fitting TRBD1. The V gene's germline CDR1 is MDHEN and CDR2 SYDVKM. V lost 5 bases to trimming and J lost 6 bases; unmatched junction nucleotides: 7. The CDR3 has 15 amino acids. CDR3 loop: CASSSVGTGVNEQFF. CDR3 coding DNA: TGTGCCAGCAGTAGCGTCGGGACAGGGGTCAATGAGCAGTTCTTC.

A word on this clonotype: A read error may produce the germline difference seen at one junction end. The chain recombines TRBV29-1 with TRBJ2-1; D remains unclear. The germline V gene encodes CDR1 SQVTM and CDR2 ANQGSEA. CDR3 length: 15 residues. The CDR3 loop is CSVEPPEVNYNEQFF. The CDR3 region has the DNA TGCAGCGTTGAACCCCCGGAAGTCAACTACAATGAGCAATTCTTC.

Of note for this clonotype: One junction end disagrees with the germline gene, perhaps due to a read error. The chain links TRBV11-2 to TRBJ2-1, with D possibly TRBD2 on 6 matching bases. Looked up from germline, CDR1 is SGHAT and CDR2 is FQNNGV. The CDR3 contains 15 residues. CDR3 sequence reads: CASSLDRETIKEQFF. The CDR3 coding sequence is TGTGCTAGCAGCTTAGATCGGGAGACCATCAAAGAGCAGTTCTTC. The variable domain in full, with the rest retrieved from reference TRBV11-2 and TRBJ2-1, is EAGVAQSPRYKIIEKRQSVAFWCNPISGHATLYWYQQILGQGPKLLIQFQNNGVVDDSQLPKDRFSAERLKGVDSTLKIQPAKLEDSAVYLCASSLDRETIKEQFFGPGTRLTVL.

This chain connects TRBV7-9 to TRBJ1-1; 8 bases agree with TRBD1. V lost 5 bases and J lost 2; bases outside the gene matches: 13. The germline V gene has CDR1 SEHNR and CDR2 FQNEAQ (reference sequence). The CDR3 runs 17 residues. As DNA, the CDR3 is TGTGCCAGCAGCCCTTCGACAGGGGCTCTGATAAACACTGAAGCTTTCTTT. Its protein product is CASSPSTGALINTEAFF.